This TCR beta chain is drawn from a study of blood T cell repertoires in COVID-19 (dated by TCRdb to the early 2020s). For the wider study: Collaborator samples came from the United States, Italy and Spain and covered acute and convalescent phases of COVID-19. Samples were obtained from the ongoing ImmuneRACE study (first 160 participants) and from about 1,300 subjects provided by 6 global collaborators. Subjects who had been exposed to COVID-19, were actively infected with it, or had recovered from it provided the deeply sampled blood TCRbeta repertoires that made up the dataset. A freely available public database, intended as a resource for researchers studying the immune response to SARS-CoV-2, is where the repertoires were released. A de-identified subject ID, COVID-19 status, age in years and sex were almost always included in the sample metadata. The prospective study material was composed of cDNA or gDNA derived from T cells, B-cell-depleted T cells, or PBMCs. Where available, HLA class I and class II types were taken from metadata supplied by the sample provider and were not determined by assay-based typing.

The research as a whole found: How much clinical and demographic metadata was included differed by source and by participant, and the metadata was provided uncurated.

Collaborating institutions collected whole blood in K2EDTA tubes following their own protocols. Collaborator samples were shipped for TCRbeta analysis as frozen whole blood, isolated PBMCs, or DNA extracted from either sample type. TCRbeta CDR3 regions were amplified from genomic DNA by means of the immunoSEQ Assay, a bias-controlled multiplex PCR. Turning to the authors' computational methods: Nucleated cell counts per sample were estimated from amplification of reference gene primers within the assay. To quantify the absolute abundance of each unique TCRbeta CDR3 rearrangement, sequence reads were collapsed and filtered. For each sample, productive Simpson clonality was calculated by taking the square root of Simpson's diversity index across productive rearrangements. This is the immuneACCESS table as TCRdb keeps it, with only in-frame sequences that have V and J called. A part of the clones is gone; compared with another copy, unresolved V genes explain less than half, and the rest is unexplained. V and J calls and clone size are given by that table; D and trimming were obtained from the DNA. The sample table contains about 75,000 clones; only one count was recorded for about 88% of them. Of the sample, roughly a fifth falls within the top ten clones.

A word on this clone: Its target antigen remains unknown. Qualities for individual bases were not recorded, and no much larger clone is one base off.

There are 17 amino acids in the CDR3, from cysteine to phenylalanine inclusive. The entry retains the CDR3 DNA only, 51 bases that are in frame from base 1. Unmatched junction bases come to 5, with V trimmed by 0 bases and J by 1 base. CDR1 SGHRS and CDR2 YFSETQ are derived from the germline V gene. This sequence originates from a human donor in a cohort sampled during active COVID-19. The V and J segments used are TRBV5-1 and TRBJ2-5; 11 junctional bases match TRBD1. Specimen: peripheral blood. The DNA sequence reads TGCGCCAGCAGCTTGGTAGGGACAGGGGGACCCCAAGAGACCCAGTACTTC. The translation is CASSLVGTGGPQETQYF.